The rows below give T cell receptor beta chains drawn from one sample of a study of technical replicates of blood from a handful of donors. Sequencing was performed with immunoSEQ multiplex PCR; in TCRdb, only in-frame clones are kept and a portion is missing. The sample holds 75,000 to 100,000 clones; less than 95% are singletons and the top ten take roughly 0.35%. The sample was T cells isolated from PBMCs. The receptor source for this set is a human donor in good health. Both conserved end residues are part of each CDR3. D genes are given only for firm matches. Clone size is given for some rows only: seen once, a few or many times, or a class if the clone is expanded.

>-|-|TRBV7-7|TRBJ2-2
TGTGCCAGCAGCTTAACCAGAGGATCTGGGGAGCTGTTTTTT
CASSLTRGSGELFF
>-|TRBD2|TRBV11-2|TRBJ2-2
TGTGCCAGCCCTAGCGGGAACACCGGGGAGCTGTTTTTT
CASPSGNTGELFF
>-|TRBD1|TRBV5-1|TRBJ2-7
TGCGCCAGCAGCTTGGCTGGACAGGGCCACGAGCAGTACTTC
CASSLAGQGHEQYF
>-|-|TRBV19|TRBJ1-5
TGTGCCAGCCCGCGGGGGGCGGGTCAGCCCCAGCATTTT
CASPRGAGQPQHF
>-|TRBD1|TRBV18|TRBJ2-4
TGTGCCAGCTCAGATTACGGGACAGGGAAATTCCTAGCCAAAAACATTCAGTACTTC
CASSDYGTGKFLAKNIQYF
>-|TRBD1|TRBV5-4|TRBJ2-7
TGTGCCAGCAGCACAGGGACAGGGATTTACGAGCAGTACTTC
CASSTGTGIYEQYF
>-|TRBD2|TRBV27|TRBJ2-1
TGTGCCAGCAGTCCGGGGACTAGCGGCAGCAATGAGCAGTTCTTC
CASSPGTSGSNEQFF
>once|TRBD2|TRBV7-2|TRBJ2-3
TGTGCCAGCAGCCCCCATGGCGGGAGGGGAGGGACAGATACGCAGTATTTT
CASSPHGGRGGTDTQYF
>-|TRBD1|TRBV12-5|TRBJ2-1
TGTGCTAGCACCGACTCCGGGACAGGTAATCGTGAGCAGTTCTTC
CASTDSGTGNREQFF
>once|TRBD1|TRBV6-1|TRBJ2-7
TGTGCCAGCAGCGGGGACAGGGTAGCCTACGAGCAGTACTTC
CASSGDRVAYEQYF
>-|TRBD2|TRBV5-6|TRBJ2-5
TGTGCCAGCAGCTTGACGGGACTAGCGGGAGGGGGAGAGACCCAGTACTTC
CASSLTGLAGGGETQYF
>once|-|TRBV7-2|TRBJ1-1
TGTGCCAGCAGCTCCCGGGACACCAATGAAGCTTTCTTT
CASSSRDTNEAFF
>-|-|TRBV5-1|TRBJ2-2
TGCGCCAGCAGCCTTTCCCCAGGGGACACCGGGGAGCTGTTTTTT
CASSLSPGDTGELFF
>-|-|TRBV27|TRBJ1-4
TGTGCCAGCAGTTCGACAGTTTTCGGGGAAAAACTGTTTTTT
CASSSTVFGEKLFF
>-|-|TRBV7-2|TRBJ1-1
TGTGCCAGCAGTCCTCGTCCAGGTCAAACTGAAGCTTTCTTT
CASSPRPGQTEAFF
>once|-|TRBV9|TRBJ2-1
TGTGCCAGCAGCGTTGATGGCGGATACAATGAGCAGTTCTTC
CASSVDGGYNEQFF
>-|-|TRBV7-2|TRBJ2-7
TGTGCCAGCAGCTCAACTACGGCCTACGAGCAGTACTTC
CASSSTTAYEQYF
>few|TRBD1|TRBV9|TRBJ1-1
TGTGCCAGCAGAAGGACAGGACTGTTGAACACTGAAGCTTTCTTT
CASRRTGLLNTEAFF
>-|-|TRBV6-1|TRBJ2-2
TGTGCCAGCAGTGAATTAACGGGAGAGTCCGGGGAGCTGTTTTTT
CASSELTGESGELFF
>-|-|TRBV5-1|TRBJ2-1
TGCGCCAGCAGCTCTTCAGCGGATTGGAATGAGCAGTTCTTC
CASSSSADWNEQFF
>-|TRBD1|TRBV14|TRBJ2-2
TGTGCCAGCAGCCAACGACCCGACTTCTCAGGGGGCATCGGGGAGCTGTTTTTT
CASSQRPDFSGGIGELFF
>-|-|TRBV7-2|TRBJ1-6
TGTGCCAGCAGCTTAGCGCCCATCTACCCTAATTCACCCCTCCACTTT
CASSLAPIYPNSPLHF
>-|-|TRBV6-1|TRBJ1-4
TGTGCCAGCAAGGTTTTCCTCAGCGATGAAAAACTGTTTTTT
CASKVFLSDEKLFF
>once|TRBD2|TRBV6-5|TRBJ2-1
TGTGCCACCAGGGGGCTAGCGGGAGAGTGGGAGCAGTTCTTC
CATRGLAGEWEQFF
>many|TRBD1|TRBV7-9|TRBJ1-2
TGTGCCAGCAGCCCAGGGGGGATCGGCTACACCTTC
CASSPGGIGYTF
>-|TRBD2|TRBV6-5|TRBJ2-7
TGTGCCGTCCGGGGGGGGATCGACTACGAGCAGTACTTC
CAVRGGIDYEQYF
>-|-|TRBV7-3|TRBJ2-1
TGTGCCAGCAGCCCCCAAGGTGGAGATGAGCAGTTCTTC
CASSPQGGDEQFF
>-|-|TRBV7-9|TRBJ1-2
TGTGCCAGCAGGTCACAGAGGGCCGGCTATGGCTACACCTTC
CASRSQRAGYGYTF
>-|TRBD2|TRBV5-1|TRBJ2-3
TGCGCCAGCAGCTTGGCTACTAGCGGGACCACAGATACGCAGTATTTT
CASSLATSGTTDTQYF
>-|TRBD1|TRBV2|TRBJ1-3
TGTGCCAGCACTTGGACAGGGCGGGGAAACACCATATATTTT
CASTWTGRGNTIYF
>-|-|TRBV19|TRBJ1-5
TGTGCCAGTAGTATATTTTCCTCGGGGGGCACGGATCAGCCCCAGCATTTT
CASSIFSSGGTDQPQHF
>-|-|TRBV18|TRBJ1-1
TGTGCCAGCTCACCCCCAGGGGACACTGAAGCTTTCTTT
CASSPPGDTEAFF
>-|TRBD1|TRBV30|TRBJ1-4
TGTGCCTGGAGTATCAACAGGGGGCGGGAAAAACTGTTTTTT
CAWSINRGREKLFF
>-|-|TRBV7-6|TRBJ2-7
TGTGCCAGCAGCTTAAGTCGTGAGGAGCAGTACTTC
CASSLSREEQYF
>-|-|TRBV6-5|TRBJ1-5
TGTGCCAGCAGTTATGTTCGGGGAAGCAATCAGCCCCAGCATTTT
CASSYVRGSNQPQHF
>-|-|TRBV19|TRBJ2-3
TGTGCCAGTAAAAACAGGGCAACAGATACGCAGTATTTT
CASKNRATDTQYF
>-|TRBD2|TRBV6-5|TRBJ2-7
TGTGCCAGCAGTTACCGTGGACTAGCGGTCTACGAGCAGTACTTC
CASSYRGLAVYEQYF
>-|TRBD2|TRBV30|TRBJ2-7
TGTGCCTGGGGAACCGGGGGGTTCGGCTACGAGCAGTACTTC
CAWGTGGFGYEQYF
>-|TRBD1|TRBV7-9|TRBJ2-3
TGTGCCAGCACCACGGAGGGGACAGGGATAACAGATACGCAGTATTTT
CASTTEGTGITDTQYF
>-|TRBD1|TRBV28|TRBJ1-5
TGTGCCAGCAGCTCACTGGGACAGGGGAGCAATCAGCCCCAGCATTTT
CASSSLGQGSNQPQHF
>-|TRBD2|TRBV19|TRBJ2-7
TGTGCCAGTAGTATAGGAGGCGGGAGGAACGGCGAGCAGTACTTC
CASSIGGGRNGEQYF
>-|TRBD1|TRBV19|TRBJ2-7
TGTGCCAGGTACCGGGACAGAGAGTTATACGAGCAGTACTTC
CARYRDRELYEQYF
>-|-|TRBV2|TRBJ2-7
TGTGCCAGCAGTGAAGCACGGGAGCAGAACGAGCAGTACTTC
CASSEAREQNEQYF
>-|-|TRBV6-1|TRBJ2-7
TGTGCCAGCAGGGAGGATTACGAGCAGTACTTC
CASREDYEQYF
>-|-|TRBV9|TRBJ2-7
TGTGCCAGCAGCCCAGGAGGGGGGGTATACGAGCAGTACTTC
CASSPGGGVYEQYF
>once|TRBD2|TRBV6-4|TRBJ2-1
TGTGCCAGCAGTGACTCACTAGCGGGAGTAATGTGTGAGCAGTTCTTC
CASSDSLAGVMCEQFF
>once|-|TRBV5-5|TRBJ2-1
TGTGCCAGCAGCTTGGGCAGATCCAATGAGCAGTTCTTC
CASSLGRSNEQFF
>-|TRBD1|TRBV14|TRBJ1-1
TGTGCCAGCAGCAATTTCAGGGGGACTGAAGCTTTCTTT
CASSNFRGTEAFF
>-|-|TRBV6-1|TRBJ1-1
TGTGCCAGCAGTGATTTTTTGGAAAGACAGGCCGTCACTGAAGCTTTCTTT
CASSDFLERQAVTEAFF
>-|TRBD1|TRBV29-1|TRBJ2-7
TGCAGCGTTGAAGATCGACGGGACAGCAACGAGCAGTACTTC
CSVEDRRDSNEQYF
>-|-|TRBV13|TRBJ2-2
TGTGCCAGCAGCCCAGGTGGTACAGGCTGGAACACCGGGGAGCTGTTTTTT
CASSPGGTGWNTGELFF
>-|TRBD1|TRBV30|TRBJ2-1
TGTGCCTGGAGTTTGGACAGGGCACACAATGAGCAGTTCTTC
CAWSLDRAHNEQFF
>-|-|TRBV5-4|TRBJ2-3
TGTGCAAGCGTCGCCCGCGACTTCACAGATACGCAGTATTTT
CASVARDFTDTQYF
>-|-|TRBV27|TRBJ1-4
TGTGCCAGCAGTTTAGTACTACAGGCTGAAAAACTGTTTTTT
CASSLVLQAEKLFF
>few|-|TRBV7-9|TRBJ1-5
TGTGCCAGCAGCGTCGATCAGCCCCAGCATTTT
CASSVDQPQHF
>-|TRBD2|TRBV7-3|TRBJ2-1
TGTGCCAGCAGCAAGCGGCCCTCCACTAGCGGGTACAATGAGCAGTTCTTC
CASSKRPSTSGYNEQFF
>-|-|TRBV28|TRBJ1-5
TGTGCCAGCAGTTTAGGGCCTTATAGCAATCAGCCCCAGCATTTT
CASSLGPYSNQPQHF
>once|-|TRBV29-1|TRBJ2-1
TGCAGCGTTGGGTTTCGCAGAAGCTCCTACAATGAGCAGTTCTTC
CSVGFRRSSYNEQFF
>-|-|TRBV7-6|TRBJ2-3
TGTGCCAGCAGCTTAGCGGGGCCCACAGATACGCAGTATTTT
CASSLAGPTDTQYF